This TCR beta chain was recorded in a study of CD8+CD57+ T cells in acquired aplastic anemia. Germline V gene lookup returns CDR1 SNHLY and CDR2 FYNNEI. CDR3 length: 13 amino acids. Deletions cut 4 bases from V and 4 bases from J, with 10 bases between. Researchers used genomic DNA as the template to profile TCR beta VDJ and CDR3. Using its own MiXCR run on the reads, TCRdb lists one record per CDR3 protein. Of some 200,000 distinct CDR3 sequences in the sample, 30% to 35% were seen once. The source is a human donor in good health, serving as a control. The sample was sorted CD4+, CD8+, or CD8+CD57+ T cells (not recorded which) from PBMCs. The chain combines TRBV2 with TRBJ1-2, with D perhaps TRBD1 (5 bases). The DNA of the CDR3 is TGTGCCAGCAGTGCCGGGACGTTCTATGGCTACACCTTC. Translated, it gives CASSAGTFYGYTF. Using reference TRBV2 and TRBJ1-2 for the parts outside the CDR3, the full variable domain is EPEVTQTPSHQVTQMGQEVILRCVPISNHLYFYWYRQILGQKVEFLVSFYNNEISEKSEIFDDQFSVERPDGSNFTLKIRSTKLEDSAMYFCASSAGTFYGYTFGSGTRLTVV.